This TCR beta chain derives from a study of breast tumors, draining lymph nodes, adjacent tissues (dated by TCRdb to the mid-2010s). A note on the overall study: Breast cancer patients provided tumor, adjacent nontumor tissue and axillary lymph nodes, and the study compared the TCR beta repertoires across these three sources. The study aimed to assess the relationships and possible T-cell exchange between tumor, surrounding tissue and draining lymph node repertoires in human breast cancer. Here is what the overall study found, with its caveats: The conclusion that tumor T cells originate in lymph nodes was presented as consistent with a hypothesis rather than as directly demonstrated. In luminal-like breast cancer, tumor and nontumor tissue repertoires resembled each other significantly more than in basal-like breast cancer. The data were considered consistent with most tumor T cells being derived from the lymph node and subsequently expanding within tumor tissue. T-cell repertoire diversity in tumors was found to be lower than in lymph nodes but higher than in nontumor tissue, and preferential V and J gene usage was observed.

This clonotype was seen more than once but under ten times. It lacks a known antigen. It has no much larger one-base neighbor in the sample; base qualities were not kept. The lymph node samples were taken from the axillary draining lymph nodes of breast cancer patients. The CDR3 spans 16 residues, from the cysteine through the phenylalanine. The read is trimmed to its CDR3 DNA, 48 bases read in frame from base 1. Trimming takes 4 bases off V and 4 bases off J; junction bases not matched to a gene: 8. Looking up the germline V gene yields CDR1 SGHRS and CDR2 YFSETQ. Reads for this sample came from an Illumina HiSeq 2000. TCR beta chain libraries were generated by multiplex PCR amplification. High-throughput sequencing was used to analyze the amplified TCR beta chain products. TCRdb reprocessing: public reads trimmed at Q25 with fastp, clones called with MiXCR, in-frame beta chains kept. For every CDR3 protein sequence, its rows merge into one entry that carries the most common genes and DNA. Here the sample has roughly 220,000 distinct CDR3 sequences; roughly a third occur a single time. The ten most abundant clones make up 3% to 4% of the sample.

Recombination linked TRBV5-1 to TRBJ2-5; 12 of the junction bases match TRBD1. This clonotype was sampled from a female donor with breast cancer. Some clones in this sample may be carry-over from other donors' samples. The sequencing sample was made of axillary lymph node tissue. The nucleotide sequence is TGCGCCAGCAGCCCAGCCGGGACAGGGGGCAGAGAGACCCAGTACTTC. The translation is CASSPAGTGGRETQYF.